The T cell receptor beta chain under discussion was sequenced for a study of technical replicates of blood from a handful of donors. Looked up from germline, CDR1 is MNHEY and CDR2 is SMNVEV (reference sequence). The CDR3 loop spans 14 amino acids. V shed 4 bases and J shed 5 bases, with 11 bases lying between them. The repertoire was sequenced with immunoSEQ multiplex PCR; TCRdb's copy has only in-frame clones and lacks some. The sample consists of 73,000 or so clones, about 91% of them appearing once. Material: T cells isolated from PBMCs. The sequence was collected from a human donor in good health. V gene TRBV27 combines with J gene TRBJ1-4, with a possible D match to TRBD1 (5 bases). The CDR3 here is CASSWRGRNEKLFF. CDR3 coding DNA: TGTGCCAGCAGTTGGAGGGGAAGGAATGAAAAACTGTTTTTT.